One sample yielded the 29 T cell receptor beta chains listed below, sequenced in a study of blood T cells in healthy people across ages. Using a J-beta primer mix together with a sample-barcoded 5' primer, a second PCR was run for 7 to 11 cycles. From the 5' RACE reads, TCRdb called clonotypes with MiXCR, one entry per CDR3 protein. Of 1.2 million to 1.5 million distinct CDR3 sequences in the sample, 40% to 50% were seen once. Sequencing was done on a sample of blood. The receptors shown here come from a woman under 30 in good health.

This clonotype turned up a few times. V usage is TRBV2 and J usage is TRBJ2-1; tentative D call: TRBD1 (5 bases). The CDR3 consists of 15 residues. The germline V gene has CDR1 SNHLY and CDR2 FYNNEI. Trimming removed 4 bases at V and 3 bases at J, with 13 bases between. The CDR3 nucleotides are TGTGCCAGCAGTGGAACAGGAAAGGGCTACAATGAGCAGTTCTTC. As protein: CASSGTGKGYNEQFF.

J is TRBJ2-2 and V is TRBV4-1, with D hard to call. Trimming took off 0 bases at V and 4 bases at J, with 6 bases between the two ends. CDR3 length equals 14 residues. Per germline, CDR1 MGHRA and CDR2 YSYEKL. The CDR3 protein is CASSQDDVTGELFF. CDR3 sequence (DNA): TGCGCCAGCAGCCAAGATGATGTCACCGGGGAGCTGTTTTTT.

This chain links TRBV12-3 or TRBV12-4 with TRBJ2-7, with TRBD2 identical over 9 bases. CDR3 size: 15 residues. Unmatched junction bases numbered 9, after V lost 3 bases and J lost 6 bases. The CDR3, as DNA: TGTGCCAGCAGTTTTGGAGCGGGAGGAGAGGTCGAGCAGTACTTC. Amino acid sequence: CASSFGAGGEVEQYF.

CDR3: CASSLKGLQETQYF. The CDR3 bases are TGTGCCAGCAGTTTAAAGGGCTTGCAAGAGACCCAGTACTTC. V is TRBV27 and J is TRBJ2-5; D is unresolved. The CDR3 extends over 14 amino acids. Looked up from germline, CDR1 is MNHEY and CDR2 is SMNVEV (reference sequence). V gave up 2 bases and J gave up 2 bases, with 9 bases separating them.

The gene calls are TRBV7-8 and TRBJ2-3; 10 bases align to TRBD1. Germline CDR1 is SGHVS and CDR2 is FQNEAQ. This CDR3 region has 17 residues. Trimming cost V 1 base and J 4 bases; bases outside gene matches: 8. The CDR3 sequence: CASSLVRGQGVADTQYF. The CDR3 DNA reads TGTGCCAGCAGCTTAGTGCGTGGACAGGGGGTGGCAGATACGCAGTATTTT.

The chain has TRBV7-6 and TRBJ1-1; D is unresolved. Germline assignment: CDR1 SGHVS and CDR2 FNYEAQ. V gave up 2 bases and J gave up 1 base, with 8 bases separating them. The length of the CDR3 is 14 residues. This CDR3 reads CASSLNWGNTEAFF. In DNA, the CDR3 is TGTGCCAGCAGCTTAAATTGGGGGAACACTGAAGCTTTCTTT.

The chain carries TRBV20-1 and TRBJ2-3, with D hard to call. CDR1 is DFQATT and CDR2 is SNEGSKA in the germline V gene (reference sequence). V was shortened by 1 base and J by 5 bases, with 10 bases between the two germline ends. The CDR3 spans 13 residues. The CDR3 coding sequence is TGCAGTGCTAGAGCGGGCTACCGAGATACGCAGTATTTT. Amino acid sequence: CSARAGYRDTQYF.

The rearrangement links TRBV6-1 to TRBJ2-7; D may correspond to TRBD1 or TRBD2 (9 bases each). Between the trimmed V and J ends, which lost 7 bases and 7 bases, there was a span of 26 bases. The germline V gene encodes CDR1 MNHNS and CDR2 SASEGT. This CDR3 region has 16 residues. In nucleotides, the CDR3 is TGTGCCAGCACCCCTAGCGGGACAGGGCTAAACAATGAGCAGTACTTC. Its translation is CASTPSGTGLNNEQYF.

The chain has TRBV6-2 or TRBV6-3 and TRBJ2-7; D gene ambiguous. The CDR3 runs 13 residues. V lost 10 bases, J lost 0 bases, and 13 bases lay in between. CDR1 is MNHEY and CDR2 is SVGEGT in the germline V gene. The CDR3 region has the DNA TGTGCCACCCAACGCCGCGGCTCCTACGAGCAGTACTTC. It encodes CATQRRGSYEQYF.

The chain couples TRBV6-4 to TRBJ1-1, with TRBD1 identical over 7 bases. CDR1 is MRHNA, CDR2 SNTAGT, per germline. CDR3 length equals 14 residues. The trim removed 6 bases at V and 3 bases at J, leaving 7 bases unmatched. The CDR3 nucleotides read TGTGCCAGCAGACTACAGGGGTCCTACACTGAAGCTTTCTTT. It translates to CASRLQGSYTEAFF.

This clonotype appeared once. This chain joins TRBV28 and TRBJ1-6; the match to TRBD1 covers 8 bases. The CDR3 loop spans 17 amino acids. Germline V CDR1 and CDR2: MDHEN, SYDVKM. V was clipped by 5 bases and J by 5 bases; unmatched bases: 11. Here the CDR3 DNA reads TGTGCCAGCAGTCCCCTGCGGACAGGGCGGGATAATTCACCCCTCCACTTT. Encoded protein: CASSPLRTGRDNSPLHF. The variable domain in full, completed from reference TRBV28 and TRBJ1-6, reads DVKVTQSSRYLVKRTGEKVFLECVQDMDHENMFWYRQDPGLGLRLIYFSYDVKMKEKGDIPEGYSVSREKKERFSLILESASTNQTSMYLCASSPLRTGRDNSPLHFGNGTRLTVT.

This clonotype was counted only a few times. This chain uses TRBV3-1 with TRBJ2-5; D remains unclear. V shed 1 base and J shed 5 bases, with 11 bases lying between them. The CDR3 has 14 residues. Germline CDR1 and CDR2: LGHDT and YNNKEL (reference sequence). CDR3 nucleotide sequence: TGTGCCAGCAGCCAAGTTGACCCAGTGGAGACCCAGTACTTC. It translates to CASSQVDPVETQYF.

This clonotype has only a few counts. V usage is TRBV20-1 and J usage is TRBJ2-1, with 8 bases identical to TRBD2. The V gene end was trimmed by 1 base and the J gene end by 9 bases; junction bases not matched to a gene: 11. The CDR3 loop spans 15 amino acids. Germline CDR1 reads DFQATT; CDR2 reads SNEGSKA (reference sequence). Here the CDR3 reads CSARASGGPTAEQFF. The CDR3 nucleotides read TGCAGTGCTAGAGCGTCGGGGGGGCCGACTGCTGAGCAGTTCTTC.

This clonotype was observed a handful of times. CDR3 residues: CAISFRQGNYGYTF. The CDR3 DNA sequence: TGTGCCATCAGTTTCCGACAGGGAAACTATGGCTACACCTTC. This chain joins TRBV10-3 and TRBJ1-2; 7 positions match TRBD1. Germline loops: CDR1 ENHRY, CDR2 SYGVKD. With 5 bases clipped from V and 2 bases from J, the junction kept 5 bases outside the gene matches. The CDR3 is made up of 14 amino acids.

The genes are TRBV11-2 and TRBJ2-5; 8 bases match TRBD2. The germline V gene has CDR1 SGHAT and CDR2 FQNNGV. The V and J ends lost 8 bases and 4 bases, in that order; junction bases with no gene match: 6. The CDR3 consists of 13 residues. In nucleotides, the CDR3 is TGTGCCAGCCGACGGACTAGCATAGAGACCCAGTACTTC. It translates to CASRRTSIETQYF.

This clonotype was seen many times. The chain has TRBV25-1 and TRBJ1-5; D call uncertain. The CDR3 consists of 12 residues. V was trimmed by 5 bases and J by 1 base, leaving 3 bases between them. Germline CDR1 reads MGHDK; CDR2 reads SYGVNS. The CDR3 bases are TGTGCCAGCAGTAACAGCAATCAGCCCCAGCATTTT. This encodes CASSNSNQPQHF.

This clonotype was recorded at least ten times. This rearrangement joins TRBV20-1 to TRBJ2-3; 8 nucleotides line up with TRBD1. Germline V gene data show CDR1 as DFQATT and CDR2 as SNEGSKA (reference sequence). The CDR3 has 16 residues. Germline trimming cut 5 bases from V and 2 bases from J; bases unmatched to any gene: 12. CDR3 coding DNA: TGCAGTGCTTTCAACCCCGGGACAGGCCCCACAGATACGCAGTATTTT. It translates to CSAFNPGTGPTDTQYF.

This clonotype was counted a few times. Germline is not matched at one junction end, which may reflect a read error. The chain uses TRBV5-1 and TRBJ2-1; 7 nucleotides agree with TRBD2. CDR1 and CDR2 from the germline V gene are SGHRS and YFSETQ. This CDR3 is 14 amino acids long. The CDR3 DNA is TGCGCCAGCAGCTTGGCCAGGGACTACCATGAGCAGTTCTTC. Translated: CASSLARDYHEQFF. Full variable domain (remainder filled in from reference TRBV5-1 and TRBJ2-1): KAGVTQTPRYLIKTRGQQVTLSCSPISGHRSVSWYQQTPGQGLQFLFEYFSETQRNKGNFPGRFSGRQFSNSRSEMNVSTLELGDSALYLCASSLARDYHEQFFGPGTRLTVL.

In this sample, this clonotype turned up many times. DNA for the CDR3: TGTGCCAGCAGTTTAGGGGCTAGCGGGGGACAACAGCAGTTCTTC. Protein sequence: CASSLGASGGQQQFF. This rearrangement joins TRBV12-3 or TRBV12-4 to TRBJ2-1; TRBD2 aligns across 10 bases. This CDR3 has 15 residues. J was trimmed by 11 bases and V by 1 base; bases with no gene match: 8.

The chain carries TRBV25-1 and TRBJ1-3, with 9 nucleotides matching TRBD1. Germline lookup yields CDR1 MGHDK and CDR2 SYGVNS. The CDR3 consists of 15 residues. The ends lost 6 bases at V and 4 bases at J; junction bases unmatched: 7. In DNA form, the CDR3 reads TGTGCCAGCAGCAAACAGGGGGCGGGAGGAAACACCATATATTTT. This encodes CASSKQGAGGNTIYF. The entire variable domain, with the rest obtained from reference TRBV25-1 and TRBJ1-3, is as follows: EADIYQTPRYLVIGTGKKITLECSQTMGHDKMYWYQQDPGMELHLIHYSYGVNSTEKGDLSSESTVSRIRTEHFPLTLESARPSHTSQYLCASSKQGAGGNTIYFGEGSWLTVV.

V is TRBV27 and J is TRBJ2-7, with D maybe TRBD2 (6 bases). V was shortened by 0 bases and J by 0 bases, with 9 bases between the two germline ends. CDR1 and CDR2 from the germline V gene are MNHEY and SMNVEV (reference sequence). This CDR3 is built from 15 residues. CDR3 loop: CASSLSYGSSYEQYF. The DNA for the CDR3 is TGTGCCAGCAGTTTATCCTACGGGAGCTCCTACGAGCAGTACTTC.

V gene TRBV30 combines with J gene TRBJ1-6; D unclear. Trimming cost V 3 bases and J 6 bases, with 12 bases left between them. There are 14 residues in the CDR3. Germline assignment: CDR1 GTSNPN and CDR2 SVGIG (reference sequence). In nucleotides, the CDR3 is TGTGCCTGGAGGCTCGGGTCGGCTAATTCACCCCTCCACTTT. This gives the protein CAWRLGSANSPLHF. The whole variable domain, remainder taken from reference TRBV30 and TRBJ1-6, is SQTIHQWPATLVQPVGSPLSLECTVEGTSNPNLYWYRQAAGRGLQLLFYSVGIGQISSEVPQNLSASRPQDRQFILSSKKLLLSDSGFYLCAWRLGSANSPLHFGNGTRLTVT.

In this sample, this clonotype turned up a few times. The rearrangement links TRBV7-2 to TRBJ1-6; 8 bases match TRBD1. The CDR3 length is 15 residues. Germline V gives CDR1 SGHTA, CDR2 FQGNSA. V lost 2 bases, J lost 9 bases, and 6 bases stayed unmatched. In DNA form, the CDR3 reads TGTGCCAGCAGCTTACAGGGGGCTTTGGGTTCACCCCTCCACTTT. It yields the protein CASSLQGALGSPLHF.

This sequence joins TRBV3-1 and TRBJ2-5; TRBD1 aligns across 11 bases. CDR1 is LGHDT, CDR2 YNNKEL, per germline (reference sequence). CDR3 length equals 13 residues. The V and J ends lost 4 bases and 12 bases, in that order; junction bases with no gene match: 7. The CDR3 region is CASSRMGQGVKYF. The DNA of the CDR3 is TGTGCCAGCAGCCGTATGGGACAGGGGGTGAAGTACTTC.

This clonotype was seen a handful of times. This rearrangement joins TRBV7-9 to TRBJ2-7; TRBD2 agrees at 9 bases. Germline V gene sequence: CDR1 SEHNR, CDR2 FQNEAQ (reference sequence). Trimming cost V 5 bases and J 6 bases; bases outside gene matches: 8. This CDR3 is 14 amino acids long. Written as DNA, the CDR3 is TGTGCCAGCAGCGACTCTAGCGGGAAGGGCGAGCAGTACTTC. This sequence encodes CASSDSSGKGEQYF.

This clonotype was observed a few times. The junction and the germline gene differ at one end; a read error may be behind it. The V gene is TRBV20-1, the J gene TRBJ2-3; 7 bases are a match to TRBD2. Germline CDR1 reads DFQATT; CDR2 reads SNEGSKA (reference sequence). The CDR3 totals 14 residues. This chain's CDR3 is CSVRRGVSPDTQYF. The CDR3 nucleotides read TGCAGTGTTAGACGGGGGGTTTCGCCAGATACGCAGTATTTT.

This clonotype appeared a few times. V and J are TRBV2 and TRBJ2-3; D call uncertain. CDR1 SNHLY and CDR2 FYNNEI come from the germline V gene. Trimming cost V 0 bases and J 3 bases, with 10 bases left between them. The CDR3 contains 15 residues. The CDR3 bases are TGTGCCAGCAGTGAAGCGGGTTTTGGAACAGATACGCAGTATTTT. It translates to CASSEAGFGTDTQYF.

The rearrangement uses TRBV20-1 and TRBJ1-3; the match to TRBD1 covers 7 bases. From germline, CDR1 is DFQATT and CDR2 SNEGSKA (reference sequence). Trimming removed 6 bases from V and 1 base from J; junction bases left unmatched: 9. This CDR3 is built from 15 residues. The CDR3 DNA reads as TGCAGTGCCCAGGGGGGAGGATCTTCTGGAAACACCATATATTTT. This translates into CSAQGGGSSGNTIYF.

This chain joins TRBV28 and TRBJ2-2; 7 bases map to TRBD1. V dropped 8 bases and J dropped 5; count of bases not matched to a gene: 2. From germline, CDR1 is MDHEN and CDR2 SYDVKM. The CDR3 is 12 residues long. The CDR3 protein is CASEGATGELFF. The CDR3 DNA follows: TGTGCCAGCGAGGGGGCGACCGGGGAGCTGTTTTTT.